A single sample gave rise to the 20 T cell receptor beta chains below, sequenced in a study of OX40 agonist ivuxolimab in advanced cancers. Libraries were prepared by immunoSEQ multiplex PCR; TCRdb keeps only in-frame clonotypes and omits some of them. The sample lists under 20,000 clones, more than 65% occurring once. Sequences were derived from CD4+ or CD8+ T cells sorted from blood, sampled in a trial of the OX40 agonist ivuxolimab. Every receptor here comes from an adult with an advanced solid tumor such as melanoma, head and neck, liver or kidney cancer.

This clone appeared once. J is TRBJ1-2 and V is TRBV14, with 7 bases lining up with TRBD1. Germline V gives CDR1 SGHDN, CDR2 FVKESK. The ends lost 1 base at V and 6 bases at J; junction bases unmatched: 8. The CDR3 contains 15 residues. The CDR3 reads CASSQAFGGQHGYTF. The CDR3 DNA reads as TGTGCCAGCAGCCAAGCTTTCGGGGGACAGCATGGCTACACCTTC. The full variable domain, its missing parts supplied by reference TRBV14 and TRBJ1-2, is EAGVTQFPSHSVIEKGQTVTLRCDPISGHDNLYWYRRVMGKEIKFLLHFVKESKQDESGMPNNRFLAERTGGTYSTLKVQPAELEDSGVYFCASSQAFGGQHGYTFGSGTRLTVV.

The genes are TRBV5-1 and TRBJ2-7, with 13 positions matching TRBD2. This CDR3 spans 15 amino acids. With 0 bases clipped from V and 7 bases from J, the junction kept 4 bases outside the gene matches. Germline CDR1 and CDR2: SGHRS and YFSETQ. The CDR3 spells CASSLGTSGRGEQYF. The DNA of the CDR3 is TGCGCCAGCAGCTTGGGTACTAGCGGGAGGGGTGAGCAGTACTTC.

The chain is built from TRBV28 and TRBJ1-3; no clear D. Trimming removed 6 bases at V and 3 bases at J, with 9 bases between. The CDR3 totals 13 residues. The germline V gene encodes CDR1 MDHEN and CDR2 SYDVKM. The CDR3 here is CASRPFGGNTIYF. The CDR3 DNA reads as TGTGCCAGCAGGCCCTTCGGTGGAAACACCATATATTTT.

This chain connects TRBV9 to TRBJ1-5; D uncertain. Germline V gene sequence: CDR1 SGDLS, CDR2 YYNGEE. V lost 7 bases and J lost 1, with 12 bases in between. The CDR3 has 14 amino acids. The CDR3 coding sequence is TGTGCCAGCTCGGGGATGGGAAGCAATCAGCCCCAGCATTTT. Its translation: CASSGMGSNQPQHF.

V usage is TRBV6-5 and J usage is TRBJ2-1, with 9 bases aligning to TRBD2. V dropped 6 bases and J dropped 8; count of bases not matched to a gene: 11. The CDR3 is made up of 15 amino acids. CDR1 is MNHEY, CDR2 SVGAGI, per germline. CDR3 in amino acids: CASRLSGRFGDEQFF. CDR3 in DNA: TGTGCCAGCAGACTGAGCGGGAGGTTTGGAGATGAGCAGTTCTTC.

This clone was observed a single time. The V call is TRBV7-9, the J call TRBJ2-5; D remains ambiguous. This CDR3 is 14 amino acids long. Germline V gene lookup returns CDR1 SEHNR and CDR2 FQNEAQ (reference sequence). V was clipped by 2 bases and J by 2 bases, with 9 bases between them. The CDR3 spells CASSLMQTQETQYF. DNA for the CDR3: TGTGCCAGCAGCTTAATGCAGACACAAGAGACCCAGTACTTC.

Sample share makes this clone medium-sized (0.01 to 0.1%). The chain recombines TRBV10-3 with TRBJ2-7; D possibly corresponds to TRBD2 (5 bases). Deletions cut 11 bases from V and 1 base from J, with 18 bases between. Germline CDR1 ENHRY, CDR2 SYGVKD. The CDR3 has 14 residues. The CDR3 sequence: CASVSGETSYEQYF. The CDR3 DNA reads TGTGCCTCCGTTTCCGGGGAGACTTCCTACGAGCAGTACTTC.

The chain carries TRBV28 and TRBJ2-3, with D maybe TRBD1 (6 bases). Germline loops: CDR1 MDHEN, CDR2 SYDVKM. The CDR3 length is 16 residues. V was cut by 3 bases and J by 4 bases, with 17 bases left in between. The DNA for the CDR3 is TGTGCCAGCAGTTTTTCTACCAGGGGAGAGGCAGATACGCAGTATTTT. Amino acid sequence: CASSFSTRGEADTQYF.

The J gene is TRBJ2-1, the V gene TRBV6-5; 8 bases are shared with TRBD2. Unmatched junction bases numbered 4, after V lost 6 bases and J lost 6 bases. The CDR3 is made up of 13 amino acids. CDR1 MNHEY and CDR2 SVGAGI come from the germline V gene. CDR3 DNA: TGTGCCAGCAGCCGGGGGGGCTCCAATGAGCAGTTCTTC. It translates to CASSRGGSNEQFF.

The V gene is TRBV30, the J gene TRBJ1-2; D is ambiguous. The CDR3 has 13 amino acids. Trimming removed 0 bases at V and 7 bases at J, with 12 bases between. CDR1 is GTSNPN and CDR2 is SVGIG in the germline V gene (reference sequence). CDR3 coding DNA: TGTGCCTGGAGTGTCGAGGCAAGGAGTGGCTACACCTTC. Translated, it gives CAWSVEARSGYTF.

The rearrangement joins TRBV5-1 to TRBJ2-7; D may match TRBD1 or TRBD2 (5 bases each). V was trimmed by 3 bases and J by 4 bases, leaving 14 bases between them. Germline assignment: CDR1 SGHRS and CDR2 YFSETQ. This CDR3 is built from 14 residues. In nucleotides, the CDR3 is TGCGCCAGCAGCTGGACCGGGGACGGATACGAGCAGTACTTC. This codes for CASSWTGDGYEQYF.

This clone turned up a few times. This rearrangement joins TRBV5-4 to TRBJ1-3, with D tentatively TRBD1 (5 bases). Trimming left V 4 bases short and J 4 bases short, with 21 bases between. Germline V gene data show CDR1 as SGHNT and CDR2 as YYREEE (reference sequence). The CDR3 extends over 17 amino acids. CDR3 residues: CASSPLPGTVMGNTIYF. CDR3 in DNA: TGTGCCAGCAGCCCGCTGCCCGGGACGGTTATGGGAAACACCATATATTTT.

Only a few counts were recorded for this clone. The rearrangement links TRBV19 to TRBJ1-5; no clear D gene. Trimming left V 6 bases short and J 0 bases short, with 15 bases between. Germline V gives CDR1 LNHDA, CDR2 SQIVND (reference sequence). The CDR3 contains 16 residues. CDR3 nucleotide sequence: TGTGCCAGTAGCTTATGGGAAGGATATAGCAATCAGCCCCAGCATTTT. It encodes CASSLWEGYSNQPQHF.

The chain links TRBV30 to TRBJ2-7; the D gene is possibly TRBD2 (6 bases). The CDR3 has 14 amino acids. The V gene's germline CDR1 is GTSNPN and CDR2 SVGIG (reference sequence). Deletions cut 6 bases from V and 2 bases from J, with 17 bases between. Written as DNA, the CDR3 is TGTGCCTGCCCTCTGGTTGGGAGGACCTACGAGCAGTACTTC. Encoded protein: CACPLVGRTYEQYF.

The chain is built from TRBV20-1 and TRBJ1-2; TRBD1 is a possible D gene (6 bases). V was clipped by 0 bases and J by 10 bases, with 9 bases between them. The CDR3 has 11 residues. Germline V CDR1 and CDR2: DFQATT, SNEGSKA (reference sequence). CDR3 sequence (DNA): TGCAGTGCTAGAGATCAGGGGTCCTACACCTTC. Its translation is CSARDQGSYTF.

The chain recombines TRBV19 with TRBJ1-2; a weak D match, TRBD1 (6 bases). Germline V gene lookup returns CDR1 LNHDA and CDR2 SQIVND (reference sequence). V lost 7 bases to trimming and J lost 1 base, with 13 bases between them. The CDR3 has 14 residues. CDR3 bases: TGTGCCAGTACGGAGGGGGGCAGTAACTATGGCTACACCTTC. Amino acids: CASTEGGSNYGYTF.

In this sample, this clone turned up once. The chain uses TRBV6-5 and TRBJ2-5; possible D gene TRBD1, 6 bases. The V gene's germline CDR1 is MNHEY and CDR2 SVGAGI. This CDR3 comprises 13 residues. V was cut by 6 bases and J by 5 bases, with 13 bases left in between. In DNA, the CDR3 is TGTGCCAGCAGCCGGGGACACGGGGAGACCCAGTACTTC. This codes for CASSRGHGETQYF.

The rearrangement links TRBV7-3 to TRBJ2-1, with a weak D call TRBD2 (5 bases). The CDR3 covers 12 residues. In germline, CDR1 is SGHTA, CDR2 FQGTGA. The V end was cut by 4 bases, the J end by 10 bases, with 11 bases between. The CDR3 nucleotides read TGTGCCAGCAGCTACCCCCGCGGGGAGCAGTTCTTC. This codes for CASSYPRGEQFF.

The rearrangement uses TRBV30 and TRBJ1-2; unclear D gene. The germline V gene has CDR1 GTSNPN and CDR2 SVGIG (reference sequence). Trimming took off 0 bases at V and 7 bases at J, with 12 bases between the two ends. The CDR3 sequence is 13 residues long. CDR3 bases: TGTGCCTGGAGTGTAGATGGGCGAGGTGGCTACACCTTC. This codes for CAWSVDGRGGYTF.

This clone was recorded only once. This chain links TRBV5-5 with TRBJ2-3, with D perhaps TRBD2 (6 bases). The V and J ends lost 3 bases and 2 bases respectively, with 13 bases between them. Germline CDR1 SGHKS, CDR2 YYEKEE (reference sequence). The CDR3 is 15 amino acids. CDR3 protein: CASSWRDLLTDTQYF. CDR3 bases: TGTGCCAGCAGCTGGAGGGATTTACTCACAGATACGCAGTATTTT.